This TCR beta chain is drawn from a study of neurological immune-mediated disorders. This clonotype was recorded many times. The antigen remains unidentified. Regarding the study as a whole: Phylogenetic grouping assigned the repertoires of 18 of 34 multiple sclerosis patients to a single related-CDR3 cluster, representing a possible signature.

One entry per CDR3 protein results from TCRdb running MiXCR on the 5' RACE reads. The table records tens of thousands of distinct CDR3 sequences, about 5% of them present only once. Germline values: CDR1 KGHSH, CDR2 LQKENI. The CDR3 extends over 16 amino acids. Trimming took 0 bases from V and 6 from J, leaving 14 bases between them. The chain uses TRBV18 and TRBJ2-2, with a possible D match to TRBD2 (6 bases). This TCR was sampled from a woman aged 25 to 39 with multiple sclerosis. Sequencing was performed on PBMCs. CDR3 loop: CASSPPGLRPSGELFF. CDR3 nucleotides: TGTGCCAGCTCACCACCGGGACTGAGGCCGTCCGGGGAGCTGTTTTTT.